These 5 T cell receptor beta chains came from one sample sequenced in a study of response to subunit inactivated influenza vaccine. TCRdb re-analysed the RT-PCR reads in MiXCR, keeping a single row per CDR3 protein. The table lists 550,000 to 800,000 distinct CDR3 sequences, 15% to 18% of them singletons. Source: PBMCs from blood, taken 11 to 12 days after vaccination. Every receptor here comes from a man aged 50 or older who received an inactivated influenza vaccine.

The rearrangement links TRBV20-1 to TRBJ2-1; 7 bases agree with TRBD2. The CDR3 consists of 16 residues. V dropped 2 bases and J dropped 6; count of bases not matched to a gene: 13. The germline V gene has CDR1 DFQATT and CDR2 SNEGSKA (reference sequence). CDR3 sequence: CSARRSSGPLFNEQFF. DNA for the CDR3: TGCAGTGCTAGAAGGAGTAGCGGGCCACTTTTCAATGAGCAGTTCTTC.

This clonotype was counted a few times. The gene calls are TRBV6-5 and TRBJ2-1; perhaps TRBD1 as D (5 bases). This CDR3 has 12 residues. The V and J ends lost 6 bases and 6 bases respectively, with 9 bases between them. The germline V gene has CDR1 MNHEY and CDR2 SVGAGI. In DNA, the CDR3 is TGTGCCAGCAGCAACAGGTTCAATGAGCAGTTCTTC. Amino acid sequence: CASSNRFNEQFF.

The rearrangement joins TRBV25-1 to TRBJ2-5; 11 bases map to TRBD2. CDR3 length equals 18 residues. Trimming removed 3 bases from V and 0 bases from J; junction bases left unmatched: 9. Germline loops: CDR1 MGHDK, CDR2 SYGVNS. The CDR3 protein is CASSEKVGLAAYQETQYF. CDR3 DNA sequence: TGTGCCAGCAGTGAGAAGGTGGGACTAGCGGCCTACCAAGAGACCCAGTACTTC.

This chain uses TRBV7-2 with TRBJ2-1; TRBD2 might be the D (6 bases). This CDR3 has 12 amino acids. The V gene lost 5 bases and the J gene lost 10 bases, with 12 bases spanning the gap. Germline CDR1 is SGHTA and CDR2 is FQGNSA. The CDR3 nucleotides are TGTGCCAGCAGCCTCCTAAGCGGGGAGCAGTTCTTC. Protein product: CASSLLSGEQFF.

This clonotype was observed at least ten times. The chain joins TRBV11-2 to TRBJ2-2, with D unresolved. This CDR3 contains 16 residues. Per the germline V gene, CDR1 is SGHAT and CDR2 is FQNNGV. V was cut by 5 bases and J by 3 bases, with 16 bases left in between. In DNA form, the CDR3 reads TGTGCCAGCAGCCCCTCTATGGTAATCCACACCGGGGAGCTGTTTTTT. It codes for CASSPSMVIHTGELFF.